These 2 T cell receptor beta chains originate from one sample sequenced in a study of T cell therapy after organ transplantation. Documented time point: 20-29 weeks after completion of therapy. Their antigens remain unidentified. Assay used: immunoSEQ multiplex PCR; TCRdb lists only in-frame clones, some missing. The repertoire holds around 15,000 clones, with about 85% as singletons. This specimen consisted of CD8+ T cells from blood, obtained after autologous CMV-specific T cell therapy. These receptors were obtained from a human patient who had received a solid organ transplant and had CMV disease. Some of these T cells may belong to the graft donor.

CDR3 nucleotides: TGTGCCAGCAACATCGAGGGGGGCGAGACCCAGTACTTC. Protein product: CASNIEGGETQYF. The V gene is TRBV28, the J gene TRBJ2-5; TRBD1 or TRBD2 may be the D gene (6 bases each). There are 13 residues in the CDR3. Trimming cost V 7 bases and J 5 bases, with 14 bases left between them. Germline V CDR1 and CDR2: MDHEN, SYDVKM.

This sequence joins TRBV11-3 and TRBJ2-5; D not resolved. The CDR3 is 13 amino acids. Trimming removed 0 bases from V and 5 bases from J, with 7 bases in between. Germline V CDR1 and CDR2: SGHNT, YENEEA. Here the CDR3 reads CASSLDPRETQYF. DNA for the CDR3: TGTGCCAGCAGCTTAGACCCCAGGGAGACCCAGTACTTC.